Described below is a single TCR beta chain sequence and its context. Its target is unknown. TCRdb reprocessed the 5' RACE reads; each CDR3 protein has one entry and no DNA is given. This table holds about 260,000 distinct CDR3 sequences. This sample is drawn from a study of T cells expressing NK-cell markers. Study-level points and caveats: Questions lingered over whether expanded NKG2C+ T cell clones were HCMV-specific.

This TCR was recovered from a woman aged 18 to 69 in good health. The sample consisted of blood T cells: a sorted CD56 or NKG2C T cell subset, CD4+ or CD8+ T cells, or bulk PBMC T cells (not recorded which).

The CDR3 protein is CASSKGTSDYNEQFF. The chain combines TRBV21-1 with TRBJ2-1; TCRdb gives TRBD2 as the D gene, but with no DNA this cannot be confirmed. TRBV21-1 is reported as a pseudogene. The CDR3 runs to 15 residues.